The following is a TCR beta chain sequence with its context. A second PCR, run for roughly 7 to 12 cycles, used a sample-barcoded 5' primer plus a J-beta primer mix. TCRdb fed the 5' RACE reads into MiXCR, producing one record per CDR3 protein. The sample shows fewer than 600,000 distinct CDR3 sequences, about 27% of them seen only once. This specimen comes from a study of blood T cells in healthy people across ages. The CDR3 is 13 residues long. V was clipped by 4 bases and J by 7 bases, with 11 bases between them. Germline CDR1 is SNHLY and CDR2 is FYNNEI. These data are also associated with another study on T cells of mothers and their children.

V is TRBV2 and J is TRBJ2-4; unclear D gene. The clonotype comes from a boy between 2 and 15 years old in good health. The sample taken for sequencing was blood. In DNA, the CDR3 is TGTGCCAGCAGTGGCCAGAAGATTAACATTCAGTACTTC. Its translation: CASSGQKINIQYF.